This entry lists 18 T cell receptor beta chains sequenced from one sample in a study of cytomegalovirus exposure and HLA in healthy donors. 13 Jbeta primers and 60 Vbeta primers were used for the PCR. Data came from immunoSEQ multiplex PCR; TCRdb stores just in-frame clones and leaves some out. The sample carries roughly 140,000 clones, more than 75% recorded once. Sequencing input: PBMCs. These receptors were taken from a woman between 18 and 29 years old in good health and CMV-seronegative.

The J gene is TRBJ1-3, the V gene TRBV15, with a tentative D call TRBD1 (6 bases). This CDR3 is 13 amino acids long. CDR1 is LNHNV and CDR2 is YYDKDF in the germline V gene (reference sequence). Trimming removed 1 base from V and 9 bases from J, with 10 bases in between. The CDR3 bases are TGTGCCACCAGCAGAGGGACAGCGAGCACCATATATTTT. Translating it yields CATSRGTASTIYF.

The V and J genes are TRBV7-3 and TRBJ1-2, with D unresolved. The CDR3 length is 14 residues. Germline assignment: CDR1 SGHTA and CDR2 FQGTGA. V was shortened by 0 bases and J by 2 bases, with 7 bases between the two germline ends. The chain's CDR3 is CASSLTPENYGYTF. As DNA, the CDR3 is TGTGCCAGCAGCTTAACACCGGAGAACTATGGCTACACCTTC.

This chain joins TRBV6-5 and TRBJ2-7; D ambiguous. Between the trimmed V and J ends, which lost 7 bases and 3 bases, there was a span of 7 bases. CDR1 MNHEY and CDR2 SVGAGI come from the germline V gene. CDR3 length: 11 amino acids. The DNA of the CDR3 is TGTGCCAGCAACCACAACTACGAGCAGTACTTC. Translating gives CASNHNYEQYF.

This chain connects TRBV30 to TRBJ2-2; possibly TRBD1 for D (6 bases). This CDR3 contains 15 residues. Per the germline V gene, CDR1 is GTSNPN and CDR2 is SVGIG (reference sequence). With 3 bases removed from V and 0 bases from J, the gap between germline ends came to 11 bases. CDR3 sequence: CAWRHTGPNTGELFF. CDR3 DNA sequence: TGTGCCTGGAGGCATACAGGGCCGAACACCGGGGAGCTGTTTTTT.

This clone was recorded only once. The chain is built from TRBV6-5 and TRBJ2-7; 8 bases are shared with TRBD2. Germline V gene sequence: CDR1 MNHEY, CDR2 SVGAGI. The CDR3 spans 15 residues. Losses at the gene ends were 6 bases for V and 3 bases for J; bases not matched to a gene: 10. CDR3 loop: CASSYLAGGNYEQYF. The CDR3 nucleotides are TGTGCCAGCAGCTATCTAGCGGGCGGAAACTACGAGCAGTACTTC.

The rearrangement uses TRBV13 and TRBJ2-1; 12 bases agree with TRBD2. Germline-derived CDR1 and CDR2 are PRHDT and FYEKMQ (reference sequence). This CDR3 comprises 16 residues. J lost 7 bases, V lost 5 bases, and 9 bases had no gene match. The CDR3 DNA sequence: TGTGCCAGCAGCGGAGGGGCTAGCGGGGGGGCAAATGAGCAGTTCTTC. Its protein product is CASSGGASGGANEQFF.

The chain links TRBV28 to TRBJ1-2, with 7 bases that match TRBD1. The ends lost 10 bases at V and 1 base at J; junction bases unmatched: 15. The CDR3 loop spans 16 amino acids. Per germline, CDR1 MDHEN and CDR2 SYDVKM. Here the CDR3 DNA reads TGTGCCACCCACCGACCCGGGACAGATTATAACTATGGCTACACCTTC. The encoded protein is CATHRPGTDYNYGYTF.

This sequence joins TRBV28 and TRBJ1-2, with 9 positions matching TRBD1. Germline-derived CDR1 and CDR2 are MDHEN and SYDVKM. V shed 6 bases, J shed 6 bases, and the junction held 8 bases outside the gene matches. The CDR3 extends over 14 amino acids. CDR3 amino acids: CASRQSNRGHGYTF. The CDR3, as DNA: TGTGCCAGCAGGCAATCTAACAGGGGGCATGGCTACACCTTC.

The chain joins TRBV7-9 to TRBJ2-4; TRBD2 matches at 8 bases. V dropped 1 base and J dropped 7; count of bases not matched to a gene: 9. The germline V gene encodes CDR1 SEHNR and CDR2 FQNEAQ (reference sequence). The CDR3 is 16 amino acids. In DNA, the CDR3 is TGTGCCAGCAGCTTAGATGGGGTCCGGGGGGGGAACATTCAGTACTTC. Its protein product is CASSLDGVRGGNIQYF. Complete variable domain (other parts from reference TRBV7-9 and TRBJ2-4): DTGVSQNPRHKITKRGQNVTFRCDPISEHNRLYWYRQTLGQGPEFLTYFQNEAQLEKSRLLSDRFSAERPKGSFSTLEIQRTEQGDSAMYLCASSLDGVRGGNIQYFGAGTRLSVL.

This chain joins TRBV11-3 and TRBJ2-5; maybe TRBD2 (6 bases). Germline CDR1 is SGHNT and CDR2 is YENEEA. The V and J ends lost 5 bases and 4 bases respectively, with 17 bases between them. The CDR3 sequence is 15 residues long. The CDR3 is CASSPRDSSPETQYF. CDR3 nucleotides: TGTGCCAGCAGCCCCCGGGACTCATCCCCAGAGACCCAGTACTTC.

CDR3 protein: CASSLELAGGPVGELFF. In DNA form, the CDR3 reads TGCGCCAGCAGCTTGGAGTTAGCGGGAGGGCCGGTCGGGGAGCTGTTTTTT. The genes are TRBV5-1 and TRBJ2-2; 11 bases line up with TRBD2. Per the germline V gene, CDR1 is SGHRS and CDR2 is YFSETQ. V was clipped by 0 bases and J by 7 bases; unmatched bases: 8. The CDR3 consists of 17 residues.

This clone was recorded once. This chain uses TRBV6-5 with TRBJ2-3, with D possibly being TRBD2 (6 bases). The germline CDR1 and CDR2 sequences are MNHEY and SVGAGI. The CDR3 totals 15 residues. V was shortened by 8 bases and J by 0 bases, with 15 bases between the two germline ends. CDR3 sequence: CASSRGGASTDTQYF. The DNA of the CDR3 is TGTGCCAGCTCCCGTGGCGGGGCCAGCACAGATACGCAGTATTTT.

J is TRBJ2-5 and V is TRBV5-1; 16 nucleotides agree with TRBD2. V lost 3 bases to trimming and J lost 5 bases; unmatched junction nucleotides: 4. The CDR3 is 16 residues long. Germline V gene lookup returns CDR1 SGHRS and CDR2 YFSETQ. The CDR3 spells CASSSGTSGGAETQYF. The CDR3 DNA is TGCGCCAGCAGCTCTGGGACTAGCGGGGGGGCGGAGACCCAGTACTTC.

V usage is TRBV5-1 and J usage is TRBJ2-7; TRBD1 is a possible D gene (6 bases). Looked up from germline, CDR1 is SGHRS and CDR2 is YFSETQ. The V end was cut by 1 base, the J end by 7 bases, with 12 bases between. The CDR3 covers 13 residues. CDR3 sequence reads: CASSLPDSYEQYF. Written as DNA, the CDR3 is TGCGCCAGCAGCTTGCCGGACAGCTATGAGCAGTACTTC.

This clone was observed a few times. V gene TRBV5-1 combines with J gene TRBJ2-5, with D possibly matching TRBD2 (5 bases). CDR3 length: 18 residues. Trimming removed 1 base from V and 5 bases from J, with 24 bases in between. Germline V gene lookup returns CDR1 SGHRS and CDR2 YFSETQ. The CDR3 loop reads CASSLIGTILETWETQYF. CDR3 DNA: TGCGCCAGCAGCTTGATTGGAACGATACTAGAGACCTGGGAGACCCAGTACTTC.

The chain links TRBV7-2 to TRBJ2-3; no clear D. The CDR3 has 11 residues. Deletions cut 5 bases from V and 6 bases from J, with 6 bases between. The germline V gene has CDR1 SGHTA and CDR2 FQGNSA. The CDR3 loop is CASSSRDTQYF. The CDR3 DNA is TGTGCCAGCAGCAGTCGGGATACGCAGTATTTT. The full variable domain, its missing parts supplied by reference TRBV7-2 and TRBJ2-3, is GAGVSQSPSNKVTEKGKDVELRCDPISGHTALYWYRQSLGQGLEFLIYFQGNSAPDKSGLPSDRFSAERTGGSVSTLTIQRTQQEDSAVYLCASSSRDTQYFGPGTRLTVL.

The chain employs TRBV9 and TRBJ2-1, with 8 nucleotides matching TRBD1. The CDR3 spans 13 residues. Germline V gene data show CDR1 as SGDLS and CDR2 as YYNGEE. V lost 3 bases and J lost 8; bases outside the gene matches: 4. DNA for the CDR3: TGTGCCAGCAGCGGGACAGGGTCCCATGAGCAGTTCTTC. Amino acid sequence: CASSGTGSHEQFF.

The CDR3 reads CASARKSPTGGEKLFF. The CDR3 region has the DNA TGTGCCAGCGCTCGGAAATCACCCACAGGGGGCGAAAAACTGTTTTTT. V usage is TRBV19 and J usage is TRBJ1-4; 9 bases are a match to TRBD1. V was pared by 9 bases and J by 8 bases, with 16 bases of the junction left unmatched. CDR1 is LNHDA, CDR2 SQIVND, per germline (reference sequence). This CDR3 has 16 amino acids.